These 27 T cell receptor beta chains came from one sample sequenced in a study of control samples from healthy donors and cancer patients. TCRdb's table, derived via immunoSEQ multiplex PCR, lists solely in-frame clones and lacks some. The sample yields more than 100,000 clones, 85% to 90% seen once. Source material: PBMCs. These receptors all come from a man in his 60s with lung cancer.

This clone has a single count. A read error may produce the germline difference seen at one junction end. V and J are TRBV7-9 and TRBJ2-5, with D perhaps matching TRBD1 (6 bases). CDR1 is SEHNR and CDR2 is FQNEAQ in the germline V gene (reference sequence). The CDR3 covers 12 residues. The CDR3 is CASSSYPDKGDF. CDR3 coding DNA: TGTGCCAGCAGTTCCTACCCGGATAAGGGGGACTTC.

The gene calls are TRBV6-5 and TRBJ1-1, with D unresolved. Trimming took off 6 bases at V and 1 base at J, with 12 bases between the two ends. Per germline, CDR1 MNHEY and CDR2 SVGAGI. This CDR3 contains 14 residues. CDR3 bases: TGTGCCAGCAGCGCGGTCCAGACGAACACTGAAGCTTTCTTT. This translates into CASSAVQTNTEAFF.

The chain links TRBV9 to TRBJ1-2; the D gene is possibly TRBD1 (6 bases). V was shortened by 6 bases and J by 6 bases, with 15 bases between the two germline ends. This CDR3 spans 13 amino acids. Per the germline V gene, CDR1 is SGDLS and CDR2 is YYNGEE. This CDR3 is CASTRTAGDGYTF. In DNA form, the CDR3 reads TGTGCCAGCACTCGGACAGCGGGGGATGGCTACACCTTC.

This clone was seen only once. CDR3 sequence: CATSDGGRSQPQHF. The DNA of the CDR3 is TGTGCCACCAGTGATGGGGGAAGGAGTCAGCCCCAGCATTTT. J is TRBJ1-5 and V is TRBV24-1; D is perhaps TRBD1 (5 bases). V lost 3 bases to trimming and J lost 6 bases, with 11 bases between them. Germline V gene lookup returns CDR1 KGHDR and CDR2 SFDVKD. The CDR3 loop spans 14 amino acids.

This chain connects TRBV7-2 to TRBJ1-5; D is perhaps TRBD1 (5 bases). This CDR3 is 16 amino acids long. Trimming took 5 bases from V and 1 from J, leaving 15 bases between them. Per the germline V gene, CDR1 is SGHTA and CDR2 is FQGNSA. The CDR3 loop is CASSPQGGFSNQPQHF. The CDR3 DNA reads as TGTGCCAGCAGCCCTCAGGGAGGATTCAGCAATCAGCCCCAGCATTTT.

This chain connects TRBV5-6 to TRBJ1-3; D call uncertain. The V and J ends lost 4 bases and 0 bases respectively, with 8 bases between them. The CDR3 has 14 amino acids. Germline lookup yields CDR1 SGHDT and CDR2 YYEEEE. The chain's CDR3 is CASSRFSSGNTIYF. CDR3 coding DNA: TGTGCCAGCAGCCGATTTAGCTCTGGAAACACCATATATTTT.

This chain links TRBV4-2 with TRBJ1-1, with D unclear. V was clipped by 6 bases and J by 5 bases, with 4 bases between them. CDR1 and CDR2 from the germline V gene are LGHNA and YNFKEQ. CDR3 length equals 10 residues. CDR3 nucleotides: TGTGCCAGCAGGGGAACTGAAGCTTTCTTT. Its protein is CASRGTEAFF.

This chain joins TRBV7-9 and TRBJ1-3; D possibly corresponds to TRBD1 (6 bases). Germline CDR1 SEHNR, CDR2 FQNEAQ (reference sequence). The CDR3 is 16 residues long. V dropped 0 bases and J dropped 7 bases, with 16 bases sitting between them. The CDR3 DNA follows: TGTGCCAGCAGCTTAGCGATACCAGGGGAAGGGAACACCATATATTTT. Its protein is CASSLAIPGEGNTIYF.

The J gene is TRBJ2-6, the V gene TRBV19, with D tentatively TRBD2 (6 bases). Germline CDR1 LNHDA, CDR2 SQIVND (reference sequence). The ends were cut back, 3 bases at V and 2 bases at J, with 8 bases in the middle. The CDR3 is 15 residues long. As DNA, the CDR3 is TGTGCCAGTAGTATCGGGGAGGCTGGGGCCAACGTCCTGACTTTC. This translates into CASSIGEAGANVLTF.

The gene calls are TRBV5-5 and TRBJ2-2; the match to TRBD1 covers 7 bases. Trimming at V came to 4 bases and at J to 6 bases, leaving 6 bases not matched to a gene. This CDR3 is 14 amino acids long. Germline V gives CDR1 SGHKS, CDR2 YYEKEE (reference sequence). The CDR3 protein is CASSEGQRAGELFF. The CDR3 nucleotides read TGTGCCAGCAGCGAGGGACAGAGGGCCGGGGAGCTGTTTTTT.

This clone has more than one count but fewer than ten. The gene calls are TRBV6-5 and TRBJ2-7; D gene uncertain. Trimming took off 0 bases at V and 0 bases at J, with 6 bases between the two ends. CDR1 is MNHEY, CDR2 SVGAGI, per germline. This CDR3 contains 14 residues. The CDR3 protein is CASSYSQSSYEQYV. As DNA, the CDR3 is TGTGCCAGCAGTTACTCGCAGAGCTCCTACGAGCAGTACGTC.

The genes are TRBV24-1 and TRBJ2-2; 8 nucleotides align to TRBD1. The CDR3 sequence is 14 residues long. Germline lookup yields CDR1 KGHDR and CDR2 SFDVKD. The trim removed 2 bases at V and 8 bases at J, leaving 3 bases unmatched. The CDR3 DNA reads TGTGCCACCAGTGATTCTCAGGGGGCGGGGGAGCTGTTTTTT. Translated, it gives CATSDSQGAGELFF.

The J gene is TRBJ2-7, the V gene TRBV7-3; D possibly corresponds to TRBD1 (6 bases). The CDR3 has 14 residues. With 2 bases removed from V and 3 bases from J, the gap between germline ends came to 11 bases. Per the germline V gene, CDR1 is SGHTA and CDR2 is FQGTGA. CDR3 DNA sequence: TGTGCCAGCAGCTTACAGACAGGCTACTACGAGCAGTACTTC. This translates into CASSLQTGYYEQYF.

This rearrangement joins TRBV19 to TRBJ2-3; weak D call: TRBD2 (6 bases). Germline V gene data show CDR1 as LNHDA and CDR2 as SQIVND (reference sequence). This CDR3 comprises 14 residues. Between the trimmed V and J ends, which lost 3 bases and 6 bases, there was a span of 13 bases. CDR3 nucleotide sequence: TGTGCCAGTAGTATGAGGAGGGGAAGGGATACGCAGTATTTT. Protein product: CASSMRRGRDTQYF.

This chain joins TRBV28 and TRBJ2-7; no clear D gene. There are 14 residues in the CDR3. Germline V CDR1 and CDR2: MDHEN, SYDVKM. Trimming left V 0 bases short and J 3 bases short, with 9 bases between. In nucleotides, the CDR3 is TGTGCCAGCAGTTTATGGGGCAGAAACTACGAGCAGTACTTC. Translating gives CASSLWGRNYEQYF.

The chain uses TRBV10-1 and TRBJ1-1; 7 positions agree with TRBD1. Losses at the gene ends were 2 bases for V and 1 base for J; bases not matched to a gene: 1. The germline V gene encodes CDR1 WNHNN and CDR2 SYGVQD (reference sequence). CDR3 length equals 14 residues. The CDR3 is CASSEEGANTEAFF. CDR3 in DNA: TGCGCCAGCAGTGAGGAGGGGGCGAACACTGAAGCTTTCTTT.

The chain combines TRBV6-6 with TRBJ1-2, with D unresolved. This CDR3 spans 14 amino acids. V lost 2 bases, J lost 3 bases, and 10 bases lay in between. Germline loops: CDR1 MNHNY, CDR2 SVGAGI (reference sequence). The CDR3, as DNA: TGTGCCAGCAGTTACACCCTGATGGACTATGGCTACACCTTC. This codes for CASSYTLMDYGYTF.

The rearrangement uses TRBV7-3 and TRBJ1-2; tentative D call: TRBD1 (5 bases). The CDR3 has 14 amino acids. The germline CDR1 and CDR2 sequences are SGHTA and FQGTGA. V was pared by 5 bases and J by 6 bases, with 16 bases between. CDR3 nucleotides: TGTGCCAGCAGCCAGACCGGGACTTCCAATGGCTACACCTTC. This translates into CASSQTGTSNGYTF.

The chain employs TRBV12-5 and TRBJ2-1; D is undetermined. V was clipped by 0 bases and J by 4 bases, with 1 base between them. The CDR3 loop spans 12 amino acids. Germline V gene sequence: CDR1 LGHNT, CDR2 FRNRAP. The CDR3 DNA reads as TGTGCTAGTGGTTTGGTTTACAATGAGCAGTTCTTC. Its protein product is CASGLVYNEQFF.

About this clone: Other DNA sequences from this sample encode an identical CDR3 as well. This chain joins TRBV2 and TRBJ1-5, with 7 nucleotides matching TRBD1. Germline CDR1 and CDR2: SNHLY and FYNNEI. CDR3 size: 14 residues. V lost 6 bases and J lost 1; bases outside the gene matches: 3. The CDR3 sequence: CASSRQGSNQPQHF. The CDR3 DNA reads as TGTGCCAGCAGCCGACAGGGAAGCAATCAGCCCCAGCATTTT.

The chain carries TRBV2 and TRBJ1-2, with a weak D call TRBD1 (6 bases). Trimming shortened V by 6 bases and J by 6 bases, and 8 bases separated the two germline ends. The CDR3 loop spans 11 amino acids. Germline V lookup: CDR1 SNHLY, CDR2 FYNNEI. CDR3 region: CASRYRDGYTF. In DNA, the CDR3 is TGTGCCAGCAGGTACAGGGATGGCTACACCTTC.

This clone has only one observation. V gene TRBV5-1 combines with J gene TRBJ1-1; D unresolved. V was pared by 3 bases and J by 2 bases, with 14 bases between. Germline assignment: CDR1 SGHRS and CDR2 YFSETQ. This CDR3 contains 15 residues. The CDR3 is CASSWSRAANTEAFF. The DNA for the CDR3 is TGCGCCAGCAGCTGGAGCCGGGCTGCCAACACTGAAGCTTTCTTT.

The V gene is TRBV4-2, the J gene TRBJ1-4; TRBD1 is a possible D gene (5 bases). CDR3 length: 16 residues. With 2 bases removed from V and 0 bases from J, the gap between germline ends came to 10 bases. Germline CDR1 is LGHNA and CDR2 is YNFKEQ. The CDR3 DNA is TGTGCCAGCAGCCAAACGGCGGGGGCAACTAATGAAAAACTGTTTTTT. This translates into CASSQTAGATNEKLFF.

The chain recombines TRBV6-5 with TRBJ2-7, with D maybe TRBD2 (6 bases). The length of the CDR3 is 14 residues. Germline-derived CDR1 and CDR2 are MNHEY and SVGAGI. Trimming took 6 bases from V and 3 from J, leaving 15 bases between them. The CDR3 sequence is CASSPYRGGYEQYV. The CDR3 coding sequence is TGTGCCAGCAGCCCATATCGGGGAGGCTACGAGCAGTACGTC.

This rearrangement joins TRBV5-1 to TRBJ2-7, with 7 bases identical to TRBD1. The V and J ends lost 3 bases and 3 bases, in that order; junction bases with no gene match: 18. There are 18 residues in the CDR3. Germline-derived CDR1 and CDR2 are SGHRS and YFSETQ. For the CDR3, the DNA is TGCGCCAGCAGCTCGACTTTTACCGGGACAGTACTAAGCTACGAGCAGTACTTC. Translated, it gives CASSSTFTGTVLSYEQYF.

The chain is built from TRBV3-1 (or the pseudogene TRBV3-2) and TRBJ1-1, with D hard to call. CDR3 length: 12 residues. V lost 1 base to trimming and J lost 12 bases, with 12 bases between them. Germline V gene lookup returns CDR1 LGHDT and CDR2 YNNKEL (reference sequence). CDR3 sequence reads: CASSQGELRPFF. The DNA for the CDR3 is TGTGCCAGCAGCCAAGGTGAGCTCAGACCTTTCTTT.

The rearrangement joins TRBV2 to TRBJ1-1; D uncertain. V dropped 6 bases and J dropped 2 bases, with 7 bases sitting between them. The CDR3 consists of 12 residues. Germline V CDR1 and CDR2: SNHLY, FYNNEI. CDR3 protein: CASSLLNTEAFF. As DNA, the CDR3 is TGTGCCAGCAGCCTCCTTAACACTGAAGCTTTCTTT.